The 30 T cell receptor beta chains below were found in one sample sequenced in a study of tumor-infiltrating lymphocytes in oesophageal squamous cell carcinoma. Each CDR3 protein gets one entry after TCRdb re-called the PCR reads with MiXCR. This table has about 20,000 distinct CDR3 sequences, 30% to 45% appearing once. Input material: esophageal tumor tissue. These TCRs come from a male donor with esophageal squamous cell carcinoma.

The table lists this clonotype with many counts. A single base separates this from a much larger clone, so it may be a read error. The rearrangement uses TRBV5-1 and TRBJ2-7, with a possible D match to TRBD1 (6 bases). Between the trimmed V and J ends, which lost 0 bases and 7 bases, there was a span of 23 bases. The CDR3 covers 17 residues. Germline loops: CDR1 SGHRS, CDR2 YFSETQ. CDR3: CASSLAVVPGVYNEQYF. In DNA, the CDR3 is TGCGCCAGCAGCTTGGCCGTAGTCCCAGGGGTCTACAATGAGCAGTACTTC.

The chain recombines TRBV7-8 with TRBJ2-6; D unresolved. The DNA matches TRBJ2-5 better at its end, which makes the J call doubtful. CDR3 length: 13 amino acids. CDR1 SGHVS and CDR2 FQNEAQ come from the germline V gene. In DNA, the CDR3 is TGTGCCAGCAGCCCGATCTCGGGAGAGACCCAGTACTTC. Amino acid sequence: CASSPISGETQYF.

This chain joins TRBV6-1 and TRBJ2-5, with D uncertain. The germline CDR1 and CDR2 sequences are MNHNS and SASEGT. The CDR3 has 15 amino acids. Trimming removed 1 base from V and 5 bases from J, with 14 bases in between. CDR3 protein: CASSEESHGSETQYF. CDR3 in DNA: TGTGCCAGCAGTGAAGAGAGTCACGGCTCCGAGACCCAGTACTTC.

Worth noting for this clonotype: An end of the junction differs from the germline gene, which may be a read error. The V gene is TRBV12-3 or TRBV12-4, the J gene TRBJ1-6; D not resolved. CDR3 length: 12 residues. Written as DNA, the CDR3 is TGTGCCAGCAGCCCCAGCTCCTACGAGCAGTACTTT. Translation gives CASSPSSYEQYF.

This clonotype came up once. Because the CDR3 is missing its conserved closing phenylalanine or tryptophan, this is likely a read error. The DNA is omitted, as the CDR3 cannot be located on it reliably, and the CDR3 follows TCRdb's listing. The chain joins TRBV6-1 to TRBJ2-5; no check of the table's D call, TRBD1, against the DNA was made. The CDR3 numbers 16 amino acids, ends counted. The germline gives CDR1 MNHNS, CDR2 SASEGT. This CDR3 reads CASSPPRSNYGYTFGS.

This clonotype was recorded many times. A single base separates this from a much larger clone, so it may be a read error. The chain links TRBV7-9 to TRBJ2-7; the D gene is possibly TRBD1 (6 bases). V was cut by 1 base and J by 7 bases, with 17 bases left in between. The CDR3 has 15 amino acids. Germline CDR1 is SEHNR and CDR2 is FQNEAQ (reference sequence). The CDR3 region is CASSLGGGAYNEQYF. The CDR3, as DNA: TGTGCCAGCAGCTTAGGAGGGGGTGCCTACAATGAGCAGTACTTC.

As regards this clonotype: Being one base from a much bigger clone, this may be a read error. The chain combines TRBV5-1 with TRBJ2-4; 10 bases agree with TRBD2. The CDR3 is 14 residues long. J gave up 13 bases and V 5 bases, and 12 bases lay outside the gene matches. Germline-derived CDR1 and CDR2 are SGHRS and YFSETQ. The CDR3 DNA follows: TGCGCCAGCAGTTTTCTAGCGGGGGAAGCTGAGCAGTACTTC. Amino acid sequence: CASSFLAGEAEQYF.

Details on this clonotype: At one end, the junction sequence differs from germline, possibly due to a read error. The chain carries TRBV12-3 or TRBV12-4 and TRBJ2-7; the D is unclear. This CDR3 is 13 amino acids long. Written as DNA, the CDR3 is TGTGCCAGCAGCCCTAGTGGAACCTACGAGCAGCACTTT. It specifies CASSPSGTYEQHF.

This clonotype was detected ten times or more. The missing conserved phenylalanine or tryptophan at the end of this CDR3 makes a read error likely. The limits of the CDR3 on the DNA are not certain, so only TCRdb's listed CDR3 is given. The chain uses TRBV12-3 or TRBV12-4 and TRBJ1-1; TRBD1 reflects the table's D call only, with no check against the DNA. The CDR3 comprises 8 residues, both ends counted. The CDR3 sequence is CASSLNGG.

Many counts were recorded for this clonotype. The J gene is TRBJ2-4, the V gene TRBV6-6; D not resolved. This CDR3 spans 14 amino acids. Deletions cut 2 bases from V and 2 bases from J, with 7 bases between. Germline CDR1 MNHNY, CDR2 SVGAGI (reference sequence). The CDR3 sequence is CASSYGSSKNIQYF. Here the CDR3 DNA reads TGTGCCAGCAGTTACGGCAGTTCCAAAAACATTCAGTACTTC.

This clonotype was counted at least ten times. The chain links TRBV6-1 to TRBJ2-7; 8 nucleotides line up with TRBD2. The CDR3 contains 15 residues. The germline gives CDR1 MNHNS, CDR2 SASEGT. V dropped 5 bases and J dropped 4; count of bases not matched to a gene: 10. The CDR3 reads CASSKPGLGSYEQYF. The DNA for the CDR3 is TGTGCCAGCAGTAAACCGGGACTAGGGAGTTACGAGCAGTACTTC.

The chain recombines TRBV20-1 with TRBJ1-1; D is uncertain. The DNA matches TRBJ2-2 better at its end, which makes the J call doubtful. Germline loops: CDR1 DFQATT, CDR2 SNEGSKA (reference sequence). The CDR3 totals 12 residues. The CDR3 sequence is CSALWNTGELFF. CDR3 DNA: TGCAGTGCCCTGTGGAACACCGGGGAGCTGTTTTTT.

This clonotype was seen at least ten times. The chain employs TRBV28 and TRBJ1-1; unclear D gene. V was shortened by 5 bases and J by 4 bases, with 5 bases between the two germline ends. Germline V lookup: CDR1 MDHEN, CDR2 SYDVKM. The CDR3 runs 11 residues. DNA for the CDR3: TGTGCCAGCAGTCCCCTCACTGAAGCTTTCTTT. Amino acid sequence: CASSPLTEAFF.

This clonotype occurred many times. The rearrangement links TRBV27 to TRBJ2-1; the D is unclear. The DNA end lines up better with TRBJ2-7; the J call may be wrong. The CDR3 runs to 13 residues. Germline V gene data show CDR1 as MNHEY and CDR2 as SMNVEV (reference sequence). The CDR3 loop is CATSRAQSGEQYF. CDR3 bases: TGTGCCACCTCTCGGGCGCAGTCGGGCGAGCAGTACTTC.

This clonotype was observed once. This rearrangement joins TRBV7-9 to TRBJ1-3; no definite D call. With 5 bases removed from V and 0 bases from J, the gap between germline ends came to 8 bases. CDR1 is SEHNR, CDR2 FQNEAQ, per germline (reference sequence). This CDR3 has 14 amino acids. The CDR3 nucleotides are TGTGCCAGCAGCGTAACGAGCTCTGGAAACACCATATATTTT. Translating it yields CASSVTSSGNTIYF.

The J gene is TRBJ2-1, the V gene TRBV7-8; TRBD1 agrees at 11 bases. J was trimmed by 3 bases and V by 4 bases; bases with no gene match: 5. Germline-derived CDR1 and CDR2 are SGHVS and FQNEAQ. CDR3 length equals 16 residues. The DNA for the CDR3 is TGTGCCAGCAGCTCCCGGGACAGGGGGGACTACAATGAGCAGTTCTTC. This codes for CASSSRDRGDYNEQFF.

The CDR3 region has the DNA TGTGCCAGCAGCTTGACGGGCCCCACCTACAATGAGCAGTTCTTC. Protein sequence: CASSLTGPTYNEQFF. V and J are TRBV7-3 and TRBJ2-4, with D uncertain. The J call is uncertain, as TRBJ2-1 better fits the DNA end. CDR3 length: 15 residues. The V gene's germline CDR1 is SGHTA and CDR2 FQGTGA.

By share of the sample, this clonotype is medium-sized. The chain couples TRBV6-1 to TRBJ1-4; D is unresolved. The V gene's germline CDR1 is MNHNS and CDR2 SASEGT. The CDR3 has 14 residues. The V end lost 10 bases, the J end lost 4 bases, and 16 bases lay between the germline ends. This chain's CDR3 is CATSRSRSNEKLFF. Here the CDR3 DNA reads TGTGCCACTAGTAGGAGCAGAAGTAATGAAAAACTGTTTTTT.

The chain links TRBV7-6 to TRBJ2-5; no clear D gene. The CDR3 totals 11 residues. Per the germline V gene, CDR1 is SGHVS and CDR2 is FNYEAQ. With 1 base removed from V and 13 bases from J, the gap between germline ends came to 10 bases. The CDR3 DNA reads TGTGCCAGCAGCTTAGGACCTCGGCTGTACTTC. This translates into CASSLGPRLYF.

CDR3: CASSLDGTGLYEQYF. CDR3 sequence (DNA): TGTGCCAGCAGCTTGGATGGGACAGGGCTCTACGAGCAGTACTTC. The chain uses TRBV5-6 and TRBJ2-7, with 9 positions matching TRBD1. CDR1 is SGHDT and CDR2 is YYEEEE in the germline V gene. J lost 3 bases, V lost 0 bases, and 4 bases had no gene match. There are 15 residues in the CDR3.

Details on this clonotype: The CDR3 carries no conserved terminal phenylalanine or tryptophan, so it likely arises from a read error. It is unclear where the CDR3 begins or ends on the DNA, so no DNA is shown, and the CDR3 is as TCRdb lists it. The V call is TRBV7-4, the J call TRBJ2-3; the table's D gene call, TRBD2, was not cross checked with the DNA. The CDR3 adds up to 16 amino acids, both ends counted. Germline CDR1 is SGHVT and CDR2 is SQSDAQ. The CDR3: CASNSGRENNEQFFGP.

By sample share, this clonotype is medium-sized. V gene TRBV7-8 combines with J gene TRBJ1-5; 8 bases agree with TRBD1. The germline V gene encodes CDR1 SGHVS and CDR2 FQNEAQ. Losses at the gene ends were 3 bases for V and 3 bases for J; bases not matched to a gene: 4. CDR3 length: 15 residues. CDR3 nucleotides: TGTGCCAGCAGCTTGGACAGGGTTGACAATCAGCCCCAGCATTTT. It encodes CASSLDRVDNQPQHF.

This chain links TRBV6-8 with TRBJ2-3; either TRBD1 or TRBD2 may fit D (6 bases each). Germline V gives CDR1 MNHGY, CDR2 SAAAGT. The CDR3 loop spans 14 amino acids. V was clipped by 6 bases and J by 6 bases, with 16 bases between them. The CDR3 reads CASRFGGAGDTQYF. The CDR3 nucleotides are TGTGCCAGCAGGTTCGGGGGCGCAGGGGATACGCAGTATTTT.

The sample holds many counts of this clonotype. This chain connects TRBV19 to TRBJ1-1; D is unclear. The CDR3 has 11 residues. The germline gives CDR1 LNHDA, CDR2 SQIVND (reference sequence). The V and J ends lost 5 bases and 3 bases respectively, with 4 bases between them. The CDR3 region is CASSLHTEAFF. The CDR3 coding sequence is TGTGCCAGTAGTTTACACACTGAAGCTTTCTTT. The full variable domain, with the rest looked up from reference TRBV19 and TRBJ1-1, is DGGITQSPKYLFRKEGQNVTLSCEQNLNHDAMYWYRQDPGQGLRLIYYSQIVNDFQKGDIAEGYSVSREKKESFPLTVTSAQKNPTAFYLCASSLHTEAFFGQGTRLTVV.

The CDR3 is CASREGGQDTQYF. CDR3 DNA sequence: TGTGCCAGCAGGGAGGGGGGGCAAGATACGCAGTATTTT. V gene TRBV6-8 combines with J gene TRBJ2-3; TRBD2 might be the D (7 bases). Per the germline V gene, CDR1 is MNHGY and CDR2 is SAAAGT. The CDR3 has 13 residues. V lost 6 bases, J lost 5 bases, and 12 bases lay in between.

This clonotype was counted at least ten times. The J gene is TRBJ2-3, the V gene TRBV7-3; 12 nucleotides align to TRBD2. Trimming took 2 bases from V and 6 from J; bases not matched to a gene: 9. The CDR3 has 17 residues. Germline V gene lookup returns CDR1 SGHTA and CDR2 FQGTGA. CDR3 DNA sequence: TGTGCCAGCAGCTTACTGGCTAGCGGGGGGGCTGCCGATACGCAGTATTTT. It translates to CASSLLASGGAADTQYF.

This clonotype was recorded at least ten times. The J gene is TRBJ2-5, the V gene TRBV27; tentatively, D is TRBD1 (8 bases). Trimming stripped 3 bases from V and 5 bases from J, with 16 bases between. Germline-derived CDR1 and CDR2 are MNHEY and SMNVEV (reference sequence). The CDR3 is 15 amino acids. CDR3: CASSLDREGSETQYF. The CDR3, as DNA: TGTGCCAGCAGTTTGGACAGGGAGGGATCGGAGACCCAGTACTTC.

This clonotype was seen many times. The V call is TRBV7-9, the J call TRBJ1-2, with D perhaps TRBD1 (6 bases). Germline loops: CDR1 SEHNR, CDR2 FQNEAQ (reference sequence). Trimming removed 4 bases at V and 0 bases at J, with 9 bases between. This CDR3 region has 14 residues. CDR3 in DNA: TGTGCCAGCAGCTCAGGACAGTCTAACTATGGCTACACCTTC. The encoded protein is CASSSGQSNYGYTF.

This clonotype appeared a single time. CDR3 in amino acids: CASSPGLAGSSTDTQYF. DNA for the CDR3: TGTGCCAGCAGCCCGGGACTAGCGGGGTCTAGCACAGATACGCAGTATTTT. This chain uses TRBV7-9 with TRBJ2-3; 13 positions agree with TRBD2. CDR3 length: 17 residues. V lost 5 bases and J lost 0; bases outside the gene matches: 5. CDR1 and CDR2 from the germline V gene are SEHNR and FQNEAQ (reference sequence).

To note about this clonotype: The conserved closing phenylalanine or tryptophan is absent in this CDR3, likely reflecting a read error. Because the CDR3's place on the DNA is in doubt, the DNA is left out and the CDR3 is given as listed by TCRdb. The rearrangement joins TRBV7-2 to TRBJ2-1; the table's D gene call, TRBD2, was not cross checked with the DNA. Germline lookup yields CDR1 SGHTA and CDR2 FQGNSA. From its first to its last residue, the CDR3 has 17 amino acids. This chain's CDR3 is CASSLAILARNEQFFGA.